This TCR beta chain was sequenced during a study of cytomegalovirus exposure and HLA in healthy donors. Study conclusions and caveats: Reportedly, diagnosis of cytomegalovirus status by the classifier showed high specificity and sensitivity. Analyses of presence/absence relied on an assumption of roughly uniform sequencing depth across donors. The authors later linked a missense DCLRE1C variant to TCR beta V- and J-gene trimming. A cluster of highly shared sequence variants was likely a sequencing artifact.

Primers for the PCR totalled 60 Vbeta and 13 Jbeta. The assay was immunoSEQ multiplex PCR, and TCRdb's table has in-frame clones only and misses some. Found here are around 110,000 clones, around a tenth of them singletons; the top ten hold roughly 3%. Trimming left V 1 base short and J 14 bases short, with 11 bases between. CDR1 is SGHTA and CDR2 is FQGNSA in the germline V gene. This CDR3 has 11 residues. This clone was seen a handful of times. Its antigen is undetermined. The clonotype originates from a young man in good health and CMV-seronegative. The rearrangement links TRBV7-2 to TRBJ2-5; D is uncertain. Sequencing was carried out using PBMCs. The CDR3 loop reads CASSLVLEHYF. The CDR3 DNA reads TGTGCCAGCAGCTTAGTTCTCGAGCATTACTTC.